The 23 T cell receptor beta chains in this list originate from one sample, sequenced in a study of CD8+ T cells in alopecia areata. Treatment here: oral pan-JAK inhibitor, 5-10 mg twice daily. cDNA prepared by RNA extraction and subsequent reverse transcription served as the template for sequencing. The table came from immunoSEQ multiplex PCR; TCRdb's copy has only in-frame clones and leaves some out. In the table there are some 150,000 clones, approximately 80% of which are singletons. Material: CD8+ T cells sorted from blood, obtained at week 4, from a patient treated with tofacitinib. The source of these receptors is a human donor with alopecia areata.

V gene TRBV27 combines with J gene TRBJ2-4; TRBD1 might be the D (6 bases). The CDR3 totals 14 residues. Germline assignment: CDR1 MNHEY and CDR2 SMNVEV (reference sequence). Trimming removed 5 bases from V and 2 bases from J, with 10 bases in between. As DNA, the CDR3 is TGTGCCAGCAGTCCAACAGGGACCAAAAACATTCAGTACTTC. It yields the protein CASSPTGTKNIQYF.

The chain combines TRBV14 with TRBJ2-3; 8 bases match TRBD2. The CDR3 length is 15 residues. Germline values: CDR1 SGHDN, CDR2 FVKESK. V shed 1 base and J 5 bases; nucleotides not matched to a gene: 5. The CDR3 DNA follows: TGTGCCAGCAGCCAAGCCAGCGGGGGTGGAGATACGCAGTATTTT. Translation gives CASSQASGGGDTQYF.

As for this clone: This CDR3 is also generated by other DNA sequences in the sample. The rearrangement joins TRBV4-1 to TRBJ2-7, with 7 bases lining up with TRBD2. The germline V gene has CDR1 MGHRA and CDR2 YSYEKL. J lost 4 bases, V lost 4 bases, and 4 bases had no gene match. The CDR3 covers 13 residues. CDR3 coding DNA: TGCGCCAGCAGCCGTGGACTAGATTACGAGCAGTACTTC. Translating gives CASSRGLDYEQYF.

This clone was seen once. The rearrangement joins TRBV2 to TRBJ2-1, with a tentative D call TRBD1 (6 bases). CDR3 length: 15 residues. V gave up 6 bases and J gave up 4 bases, with 16 bases separating them. CDR1 is SNHLY, CDR2 FYNNEI, per germline. The CDR3 sequence is CASRKTGPSYNEQFF. CDR3 in DNA: TGTGCCAGCAGAAAGACAGGTCCCTCGTACAATGAGCAGTTCTTC.

The DNA for the CDR3 is TGTGCCAGCAGCCCACTGGCTGGGTTTGCAGATACGCAGTATTTT. The encoded protein is CASSPLAGFADTQYF. The chain carries TRBV7-9 and TRBJ2-3; D not certain. Germline CDR1 reads SEHNR; CDR2 reads FQNEAQ (reference sequence). This CDR3 has 15 residues. Trimming removed 5 bases from V and 4 bases from J, with 16 bases in between.

The rearrangement uses TRBV15 and TRBJ2-7, with 7 bases that match TRBD1. The ends lost 0 bases at V and 3 bases at J; junction bases unmatched: 5. Germline V lookup: CDR1 LNHNV, CDR2 YYDKDF (reference sequence). The CDR3 is made up of 15 amino acids. The CDR3 region has the DNA TGTGCCACCAGCAGAGATCTGGGACAGCGCTACGAGCAGTACTTC. As protein: CATSRDLGQRYEQYF.

This clone was observed a single time. The rearrangement links TRBV4-1 to TRBJ1-1; D gene uncertain. Per germline, CDR1 MGHRA and CDR2 YSYEKL. There are 17 residues in the CDR3. V lost 0 bases to trimming and J lost 6 bases, with 20 bases between them. CDR3: CASSQDVYLGISPEAFF. CDR3 DNA sequence: TGCGCCAGCAGCCAAGATGTATACCTCGGGATTAGCCCTGAAGCTTTCTTT.

This clone appeared a few times. J is TRBJ2-1 and V is TRBV6-5; TRBD2 agrees at 8 bases. CDR1 and CDR2 from the germline V gene are MNHEY and SVGAGI. V lost 6 bases and J lost 2; bases outside the gene matches: 3. The CDR3 covers 14 residues. The CDR3 is CASSPGGAYNEQFF. CDR3 coding DNA: TGTGCCAGCAGCCCCGGGGGGGCCTACAATGAGCAGTTCTTC.

The chain recombines TRBV7-9 with TRBJ2-3; D may be TRBD1 (5 bases). The CDR3 sequence is 16 residues long. Trimming cost V 5 bases and J 0 bases, with 15 bases left between them. Germline V gene sequence: CDR1 SEHNR, CDR2 FQNEAQ (reference sequence). CDR3 nucleotide sequence: TGTGCCAGCAGCCGGATTCCGACAGCCAGCACAGATACGCAGTATTTT. It codes for CASSRIPTASTDTQYF.

The chain combines TRBV5-1 with TRBJ2-1, with D perhaps matching TRBD1 (6 bases). CDR3 size: 14 residues. Between the trimmed V and J ends, which lost 4 bases and 9 bases, there was a span of 17 bases. CDR1 is SGHRS and CDR2 is YFSETQ in the germline V gene. CDR3 residues: CASSLTQGYGEQFF. The CDR3 region has the DNA TGCGCCAGCAGCCTAACACAGGGATACGGTGAGCAGTTCTTC.

The rearrangement joins TRBV19 to TRBJ1-1; the match to TRBD1 covers 9 bases. Germline V lookup: CDR1 LNHDA, CDR2 SQIVND (reference sequence). V lost 5 bases, J lost 4 bases, and 5 bases stayed unmatched. This CDR3 contains 14 residues. The CDR3 DNA follows: TGTGCCAGTAGTGCCCAGACAGGGGGCACTGAAGCTTTCTTT. This sequence encodes CASSAQTGGTEAFF.

A remark on this clone: This same CDR3 is encoded by further DNA sequences in the sample. The rearrangement joins TRBV7-9 to TRBJ1-5; the D is unclear. V was clipped by 0 bases and J by 4 bases, with 4 bases between them. Per the germline V gene, CDR1 is SEHNR and CDR2 is FQNEAQ (reference sequence). CDR3 length equals 13 residues. CDR3 sequence (DNA): TGTGCCAGCAGCTTAGCTCCGAATCAGCCCCAGCATTTT. Protein product: CASSLAPNQPQHF.

As for this clone: Within the sample, other DNA sequences also encode this same CDR3. The chain uses TRBV4-1 and TRBJ2-7; D ambiguous. The CDR3 contains 15 residues. V was pared by 0 bases and J by 0 bases, with 9 bases between. The germline V gene encodes CDR1 MGHRA and CDR2 YSYEKL. In DNA form, the CDR3 reads TGCGCCAGCAGCCAAGAGCACCGGAGCTCCTACGAGCAGTACTTC. Protein product: CASSQEHRSSYEQYF.

There are a few counts of this clone. The chain has TRBV10-3 and TRBJ2-2; 9 bases agree with TRBD1. The CDR3 length is 15 residues. Germline V lookup: CDR1 ENHRY, CDR2 SYGVKD. The V and J ends lost 6 bases and 0 bases, in that order; junction bases with no gene match: 2. This CDR3 is CAISDRGANTGELFF. The CDR3 bases are TGTGCCATCAGCGACAGGGGGGCGAACACCGGGGAGCTGTTTTTT.

The chain links TRBV4-1 to TRBJ1-5; 7 nucleotides match TRBD1. Looked up from germline, CDR1 is MGHRA and CDR2 is YSYEKL. This CDR3 contains 16 residues. V was clipped by 0 bases and J by 2 bases; unmatched bases: 4. The CDR3 loop reads CASSQEHRGGNQPQHF. CDR3 DNA: TGCGCCAGCAGCCAAGAGCACAGGGGTGGCAATCAGCCCCAGCATTTT.

This chain links TRBV15 with TRBJ2-5; TRBD1 aligns across 8 bases. Germline trimming cut 3 bases from V and 5 bases from J; bases unmatched to any gene: 5. There are 14 residues in the CDR3. CDR1 and CDR2 from the germline V gene are LNHNV and YYDKDF (reference sequence). The CDR3 nucleotides are TGTGCCACCAGCAGGGACAGGGCTCGGGAGACCCAGTACTTC. It codes for CATSRDRARETQYF.

The chain joins TRBV4-1 to TRBJ2-5; D ambiguous. Trimming removed 0 bases at V and 6 bases at J, with 8 bases between. The CDR3 has 13 residues. Germline V gene data show CDR1 as MGHRA and CDR2 as YSYEKL. CDR3 in amino acids: CASSQDIEKTQYF. CDR3 nucleotide sequence: TGCGCCAGCAGCCAAGATATAGAGAAGACCCAGTACTTC.

In DNA, the CDR3 is TGTGCCAGCAGCCAAGATTGGGACAGTTCCTACGAGCAGTACTTC. It is translated as CASSQDWDSSYEQYF. The gene calls are TRBV4-2 and TRBJ2-7, with TRBD1 identical over 7 bases. The CDR3 is 15 amino acids. V lost 0 bases and J lost 1; bases outside the gene matches: 3. Germline CDR1 and CDR2: LGHNA and YNFKEQ.

The V and J genes are TRBV27 and TRBJ1-5; no clear D gene. This CDR3 contains 15 residues. CDR1 and CDR2 from the germline V gene are MNHEY and SMNVEV (reference sequence). Deletions cut 2 bases from V and 0 bases from J, with 8 bases between. CDR3 amino acids: CASSLTRNSNQPQHF. CDR3 nucleotide sequence: TGTGCCAGCAGTTTAACCCGTAATAGCAATCAGCCCCAGCATTTT.

Details on this clone: Within the sample, other DNA sequences also encode this same CDR3. The chain has TRBV6-5 and TRBJ2-2; 9 positions match TRBD1. Per germline, CDR1 MNHEY and CDR2 SVGAGI. The CDR3 is 15 amino acids. V gave up 2 bases and J gave up 6 bases; unmatched junction bases: 4. CDR3 loop: CASSYDDRGAGELFF. The CDR3, as DNA: TGTGCCAGCAGTTACGACGACAGGGGGGCCGGGGAGCTGTTTTTT.

This clone was recorded once. The V and J genes are TRBV7-2 and TRBJ2-7; D possibly uses TRBD1 or TRBD2 (5 bases each). Germline V lookup: CDR1 SGHTA, CDR2 FQGNSA. V lost 5 bases and J 2 bases, leaving 13 bases between the germline ends. The CDR3 length is 14 residues. CDR3 region: CASSPGDGPYEQYF. The CDR3 DNA reads as TGTGCCAGCAGCCCCGGGGACGGACCCTACGAGCAGTACTTC.

This clone was seen more than once but under ten times. This chain uses TRBV11-2 with TRBJ2-7; D might be TRBD1 (5 bases). This CDR3 spans 15 amino acids. With 0 bases removed from V and 5 bases from J, the gap between germline ends came to 14 bases. Germline V gene lookup returns CDR1 SGHAT and CDR2 FQNNGV. The CDR3 DNA sequence: TGTGCCAGCAGCTTAGATTACGGCAGGGCCCACGAGCAGTACTTC. Amino acids: CASSLDYGRAHEQYF.

This clone was counted once. V gene TRBV29-1 combines with J gene TRBJ2-1; 8 bases fit TRBD2. With V trimmed by 2 bases and J by 5 bases, 5 bases remained unmatched. The CDR3 runs 14 residues. CDR1 is SQVTM and CDR2 is ANQGSEA in the germline V gene. The CDR3: CSVEWRGEDNEQFF. The CDR3 coding sequence is TGCAGCGTTGAATGGCGGGGGGAGGACAATGAGCAGTTCTTC.